This T cell receptor (beta chain) was sequenced in a study of OX40 agonist ivuxolimab in advanced cancers. Study summary: It was ivuxolimab, an agonistic anti-OX40 (CD134) antibody, that patients were treated with. Patients were around 83% male with ages about 23 to 79, mean about 65.

As regards this clone: Its specificity is not known.

The V and J ends lost 3 bases and 0 bases, in that order; junction bases with no gene match: 9. Germline CDR1 SGDLS, CDR2 YYNGEE. This CDR3 region has 18 residues. This table comes from immunoSEQ multiplex PCR, and its TCRdb copy is limited to in-frame clones, with some not included. The sample holds about 55,000 clones, about 90% seen once. Study-level points and caveats: Partial responders at 0.1-3.0 mg/kg had among the lowest clonal expansion. In the 0.1 to 3.0 mg/kg range, CD4+ and CD8+ blood T cells had expanded clonally by week 6.

Here the sequenced sample was CD4+ or CD8+ T cells sorted from blood, taken in a trial of the OX40 agonist ivuxolimab. The sequence derives from an adult with an advanced solid tumor such as melanoma, head and neck, liver or kidney cancer. V and J are TRBV9 and TRBJ2-6, with 7 bases lining up with TRBD2. The CDR3 bases are TGTGCCAGCAGCGGGACTAGTGGGGGGTACTCTGGGGCCAACGTCCTGACTTTC. It translates to CASSGTSGGYSGANVLTF.